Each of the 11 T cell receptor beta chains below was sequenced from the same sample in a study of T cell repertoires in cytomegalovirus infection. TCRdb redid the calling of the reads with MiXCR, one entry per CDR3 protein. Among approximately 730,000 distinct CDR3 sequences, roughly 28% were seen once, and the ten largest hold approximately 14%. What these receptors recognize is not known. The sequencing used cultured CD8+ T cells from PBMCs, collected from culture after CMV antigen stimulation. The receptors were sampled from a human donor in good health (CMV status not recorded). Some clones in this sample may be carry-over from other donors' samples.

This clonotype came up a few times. The CDR3 region has the DNA TGTGCCAGCAGAAGAGACCAAACCTCCTACGAGCAGTACGTC. Translating gives CASRRDQTSYEQYV. V is TRBV28 and J is TRBJ2-7; D remains ambiguous. CDR1 and CDR2 from the germline V gene are MDHEN and SYDVKM. The CDR3 has 14 amino acids. Trimming removed 6 bases from V and 0 bases from J, with 12 bases in between.

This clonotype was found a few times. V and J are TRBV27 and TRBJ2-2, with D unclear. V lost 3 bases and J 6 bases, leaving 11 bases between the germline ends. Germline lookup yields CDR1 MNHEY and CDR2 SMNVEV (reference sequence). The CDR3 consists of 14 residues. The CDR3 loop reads CASSFGLSPGELFF. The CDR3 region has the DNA TGTGCCAGCAGTTTTGGTCTGAGTCCCGGGGAGCTGTTTTTT.

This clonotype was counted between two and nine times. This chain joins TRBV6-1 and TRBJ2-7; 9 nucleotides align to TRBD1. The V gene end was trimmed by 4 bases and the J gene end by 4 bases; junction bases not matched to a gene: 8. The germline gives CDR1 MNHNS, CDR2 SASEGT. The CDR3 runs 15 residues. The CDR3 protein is CASSGSGTGKYEQYV. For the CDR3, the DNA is TGTGCCAGCAGTGGATCCGGGACAGGGAAGTACGAGCAGTACGTC.

The CDR3 DNA follows: TGCGCCAGCAGCCAAGATTTCGACAGCCAAGAGACCCAGTACTTC. Translating gives CASSQDFDSQETQYF. The genes are TRBV4-3 and TRBJ2-5; D is possibly TRBD1 (5 bases). Trimming cost V 0 bases and J 1 base, with 9 bases left between them. Germline V gene data show CDR1 as LGHNA and CDR2 as YSLEER. There are 15 residues in the CDR3.

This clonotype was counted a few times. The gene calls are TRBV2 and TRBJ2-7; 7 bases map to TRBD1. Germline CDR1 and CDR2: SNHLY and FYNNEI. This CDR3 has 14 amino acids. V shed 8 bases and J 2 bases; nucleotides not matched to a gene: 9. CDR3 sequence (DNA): TGTGCCAGCCTTTCCTCGGGGACAGCCTACGAGCAGTACTTC. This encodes CASLSSGTAYEQYF.

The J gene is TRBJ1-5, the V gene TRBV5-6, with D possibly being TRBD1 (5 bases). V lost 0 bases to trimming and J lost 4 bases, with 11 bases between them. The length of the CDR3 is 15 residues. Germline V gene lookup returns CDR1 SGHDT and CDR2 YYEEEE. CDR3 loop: CASSLDEEGNQPQHF. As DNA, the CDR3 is TGTGCCAGCAGCTTGGACGAGGAGGGGAATCAGCCCCAGCATTTT.

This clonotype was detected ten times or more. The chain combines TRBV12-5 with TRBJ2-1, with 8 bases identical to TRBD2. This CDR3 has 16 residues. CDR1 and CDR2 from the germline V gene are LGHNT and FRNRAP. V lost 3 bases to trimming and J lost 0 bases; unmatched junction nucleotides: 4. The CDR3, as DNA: TGTGCTAGTGGTTTTTCCAGCGGGGGCTCCTACAATGAGCAGTTCTTC. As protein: CASGFSSGGSYNEQFF.

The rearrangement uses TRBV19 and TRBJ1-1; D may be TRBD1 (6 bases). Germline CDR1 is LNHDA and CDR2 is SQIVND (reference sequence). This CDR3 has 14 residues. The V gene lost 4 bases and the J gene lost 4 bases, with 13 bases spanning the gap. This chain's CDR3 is CASSRVRGTTEAFF. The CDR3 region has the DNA TGTGCCAGTAGTAGGGTAAGGGGGACCACTGAAGCTTTCTTT.

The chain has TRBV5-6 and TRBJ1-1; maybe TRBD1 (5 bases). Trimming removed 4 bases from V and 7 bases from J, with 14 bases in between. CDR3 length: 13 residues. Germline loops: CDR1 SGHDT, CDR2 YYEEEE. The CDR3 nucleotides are TGTGCCAGCAGCCCGATTGGGACCTATGAAGCTTTCTTT. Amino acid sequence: CASSPIGTYEAFF.

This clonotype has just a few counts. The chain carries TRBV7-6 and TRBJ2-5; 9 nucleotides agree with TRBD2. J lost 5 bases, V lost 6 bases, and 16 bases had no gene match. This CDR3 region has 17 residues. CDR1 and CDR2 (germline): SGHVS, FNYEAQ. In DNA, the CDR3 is TGTGCCAGCAGTACAAGAAGGGCGGGGGGGCCGAGGGAGACCCAGTACTTC. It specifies CASSTRRAGGPRETQYF.

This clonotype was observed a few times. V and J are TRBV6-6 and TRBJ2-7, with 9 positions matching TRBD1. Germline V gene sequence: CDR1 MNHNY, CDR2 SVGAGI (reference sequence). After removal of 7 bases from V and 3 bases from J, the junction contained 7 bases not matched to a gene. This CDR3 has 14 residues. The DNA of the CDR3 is TGTGCCAGCACACCCGGGACAGGGTACTACGAGCAGTACGTC. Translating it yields CASTPGTGYYEQYV.